This TCR beta chain was obtained from a study of T cells after yellow fever vaccination. Findings and limits, study-wide: Detected again after the booster were most primary-vaccination clones, at about 96% CD4 and around 91% CD8.

Trimming cost V 0 bases and J 2 bases, with 1 base left between them. Germline CDR1 and CDR2: MNHEY and SVGEGT. There are 12 residues in the CDR3. From the 5' RACE reads, TCRdb called clonotypes with MiXCR, one entry per CDR3 protein. The repertoire holds approximately 90,000 distinct CDR3 sequences, with roughly 6% as singletons. The table lists this clonotype with many counts. What it binds is unknown. The sequences come from CD8+ T cells sorted from PBMCs, collected 10 days after the yellow fever booster vaccination. The chain has TRBV6-2 or TRBV6-3 and TRBJ1-1; D ambiguous. The receptor was isolated from a man aged 18 to 29 who received the YFV17D yellow fever vaccine. CDR3 region: CASSYSNTEAFF. The CDR3 bases are TGTGCCAGCAGTTACTCAAACACTGAAGCTTTCTTT.